This T cell receptor beta chain was retrieved from a study of blood T cell repertoires in COVID-19. Study in general: Researchers got acute and convalescent COVID-19 samples from the United States, Italy and Spain. T cells, B-cell-depleted T cells, or PBMCs supplied cDNA or gDNA.

The protocol was immunoSEQ multiplex PCR, while the TCRdb copy is restricted to in-frame clones and leaves out a portion. There are roughly 150,000 clones in the sample; around nine tenths occur only once, and about a tenth lies in the top ten. CDR1 and CDR2 (germline): MDHEN, SYDVKM. V shed 7 bases and J shed 1 base, with 10 bases lying between them. The CDR3 is 14 residues long. The receptor was isolated from an older woman with COVID-19, enrolled during active disease. The specimen was peripheral blood. V is TRBV28 and J is TRBJ2-2; D gene unclear. CDR3 sequence: CASTVRQNTGELFF. The CDR3 nucleotides are TGTGCCAGCACGGTCCGACAGAACACCGGGGAGCTGTTTTTT.